Below, 29 T cell receptor beta chains from the same sample are listed, as sequenced in a study of regulatory T cells in long-lasting Graves disease. Relying on iRepertoire HTBI primers and Arm-PCR of CDR3 regions, the team built TCR beta libraries. A single record per CDR3 protein comes from TCRdb applying MiXCR to the multiplex PCR reads. The data contain 440,000 or so distinct CDR3 sequences, about a sixth of them singletons. As for time point: newly diagnosed GD, antithyroid drugs for less than 3 months. Researchers made the TCR library from RNA that was extracted from PBMCs. In addition, the sample was reused for a study of T cells in Graves' hyperthyroidism and ophthalmopathy.

The input for sequencing was peripheral blood mononuclear cells (PBMCs), taken at new diagnosis, from a patient treated with antithyroid drugs. Receptors originate from a woman in her twenties or thirties with Graves disease.

The chain couples TRBV6-2 or TRBV6-3 to TRBJ2-1; D gene uncertain. The CDR3 sequence is 11 residues long. Germline loops: CDR1 MNHEY, CDR2 SVGEGT. V was clipped by 7 bases and J by 4 bases, with 5 bases between them. CDR3 sequence reads: CASTQYNEQFF. The CDR3 DNA reads TGTGCCAGCACGCAGTACAATGAGCAGTTCTTC.

This clonotype occurred many times. V usage is TRBV4-3 and J usage is TRBJ2-3; 9 bases line up with TRBD1. The length of the CDR3 is 17 residues. CDR1 is LGHNA, CDR2 YSLEER, per germline. Germline trimming cut 1 base from V and 6 bases from J; bases unmatched to any gene: 11. CDR3 nucleotide sequence: TGCGCCAGCAGCCAAGTCCCGTGGGGACAGGGCAGTGATACGCAGTATTTT. Translated: CASSQVPWGQGSDTQYF.

Of note for this clonotype: Given a much more abundant clone one base away, this may be a read error. This chain links TRBV5-1 with TRBJ2-1; 8 bases are shared with TRBD2. This CDR3 has 15 residues. The junction had 3 bases not matched to a gene; V was cut back by 0 bases and J by 4 bases. The V gene's germline CDR1 is SGHRS and CDR2 YFSETQ. The CDR3 loop reads CASSLAGRGYNEQFF. For the CDR3, the DNA is TGCGCCAGCAGCTTGGCCGGGAGGGGTTACAATGAGCAGTTCTTC.

This clonotype was seen many times. The chain combines TRBV10-3 with TRBJ1-2; D not certain. Germline V lookup: CDR1 ENHRY, CDR2 SYGVKD. This CDR3 has 15 residues. Trimming removed 3 bases at V and 8 bases at J, with 19 bases between. The CDR3 protein is CAISDILNKGGGYTF. The CDR3 bases are TGTGCCATCAGTGACATACTGAACAAGGGAGGGGGCTACACCTTC.

The J gene is TRBJ1-3, the V gene TRBV19, with D uncertain. Germline V lookup: CDR1 LNHDA, CDR2 SQIVND (reference sequence). The CDR3 runs 14 residues. Trimming removed 5 bases from V and 4 bases from J, with 12 bases in between. CDR3 sequence: CASSSDFLGNTIYF. CDR3 DNA: TGTGCCAGTAGTTCGGACTTCTTAGGAAACACCATATATTTT.

This clonotype has at least ten counts. The chain has TRBV28 and TRBJ2-1; no clear D. V was clipped by 2 bases and J by 8 bases, with 13 bases between them. Germline V gene lookup returns CDR1 MDHEN and CDR2 SYDVKM. The CDR3 length is 14 residues. This CDR3 reads CASSLATLTDEQFF. The CDR3, as DNA: TGTGCCAGCAGTTTAGCGACTCTCACAGATGAGCAGTTCTTC. Drawing the rest from reference TRBV28 and TRBJ2-1, the complete variable domain is DVKVTQSSRYLVKRTGEKVFLECVQDMDHENMFWYRQDPGLGLRLIYFSYDVKMKEKGDIPEGYSVSREKKERFSLILESASTNQTSMYLCASSLATLTDEQFFGPGTRLTVL.

This clonotype was seen many times. The chain links TRBV28 to TRBJ2-1; tentatively, D is TRBD1 or TRBD2 (6 bases each). CDR1 is MDHEN and CDR2 is SYDVKM in the germline V gene. The CDR3 is 14 residues long. The ends were cut back, 8 bases at V and 0 bases at J, with 11 bases in the middle. CDR3 loop: CASGGGTSYNEQFF. DNA of the CDR3: TGTGCCAGCGGGGGCGGGACCTCCTACAATGAGCAGTTCTTC. Based on the CDR3 plus reference TRBV28 and TRBJ2-1, the full variable domain is DVKVTQSSRYLVKRTGEKVFLECVQDMDHENMFWYRQDPGLGLRLIYFSYDVKMKEKGDIPEGYSVSREKKERFSLILESASTNQTSMYLCASGGGTSYNEQFFGPGTRLTVL.

On this clonotype itself: This clone may be a read error of a much larger clone one base away. The CDR3 reads CTSTTIVVETQYF. The CDR3, as DNA: TGCACCAGCACTACAATAGTGGTAGAGACCCAGTACTTC. The rearrangement links TRBV10-1 to TRBJ2-5; D gene ambiguous. Germline loops: CDR1 WNHNN, CDR2 SYGVQD (reference sequence). This CDR3 has 13 amino acids.

The J gene is TRBJ1-2, the V gene TRBV20-1, with 7 bases lining up with TRBD1. The length of the CDR3 is 14 residues. Per germline, CDR1 DFQATT and CDR2 SNEGSKA (reference sequence). The ends lost 4 bases at V and 0 bases at J; junction bases unmatched: 5. The CDR3 region is CSATPGGTNYGYTF. The CDR3 DNA is TGCAGTGCTACTCCAGGGGGGACTAACTATGGCTACACCTTC.

The table lists this clonotype with many counts. In DNA form, the CDR3 reads TGTGCCAGCAGCTTAGAGTCAGAGACCCAGTACTTC. Its translation: CASSLESETQYF. V and J are TRBV11-2 and TRBJ2-5, with no clear D. Trimming shortened V by 0 bases and J by 4 bases, and 3 bases separated the two germline ends. There are 12 residues in the CDR3. Per the germline V gene, CDR1 is SGHAT and CDR2 is FQNNGV.

This clonotype came up many times. CDR3 DNA: TGTGCCAGCAGTTCACCCGGGACAGGGGTCGGGCGCCAGTACTTC. It yields the protein CASSSPGTGVGRQYF. This chain links TRBV27 with TRBJ2-7, with TRBD1 identical over 10 bases. Germline V gives CDR1 MNHEY, CDR2 SMNVEV (reference sequence). The CDR3 contains 15 residues. With 4 bases clipped from V and 10 bases from J, the junction kept 13 bases outside the gene matches.

There are a few counts of this clonotype. The CDR3 bases are TGTGCCAGCAGTTCCCCCCACCGGGCAGAGACCCAGTACTTC. It codes for CASSSPHRAETQYF. V and J are TRBV6-2 or TRBV6-3 and TRBJ2-5; D remains unclear. CDR3 size: 14 residues. Germline CDR1 and CDR2: MNHEY and SVGEGT. Trimming removed 4 bases from V and 4 bases from J, with 13 bases in between.

This clonotype was counted many times. The chain uses TRBV3-1 and TRBJ2-7, with 10 bases identical to TRBD2. The V and J ends lost 4 bases and 3 bases, in that order; junction bases with no gene match: 15. The CDR3 extends over 18 amino acids. Germline V gives CDR1 LGHDT, CDR2 YNNKEL (reference sequence). Here the CDR3 reads CASSPRTSGGPWGYEQYF. The CDR3 coding sequence is TGTGCCAGCAGCCCTAGGACTAGCGGTGGTCCCTGGGGCTACGAGCAGTACTTC.

At least ten counts were recorded for this clonotype. The chain has TRBV30 and TRBJ2-3; D remains ambiguous. Germline CDR1 and CDR2: GTSNPN and SVGIG (reference sequence). CDR3 length: 13 residues. Trimming removed 0 bases at V and 3 bases at J, with 7 bases between. The CDR3, as DNA: TGTGCCTGGAGTGTAAATCTGACAGATACGCAGTATTTT. It codes for CAWSVNLTDTQYF.

This clonotype was observed at least ten times. This sequence joins TRBV11-2 and TRBJ2-3, with 10 bases fitting TRBD1. After removal of 1 base from V and 4 bases from J, the junction contained 5 bases not matched to a gene. Germline lookup yields CDR1 SGHAT and CDR2 FQNNGV. The CDR3 is 16 residues long. CDR3 amino acids: CASSLGTGGYSDTQYF. CDR3 nucleotide sequence: TGTGCCAGCAGCTTAGGGACAGGGGGGTATTCAGATACGCAGTATTTT.

The rearrangement joins TRBV28 to TRBJ2-7; D is uncertain. The V end lost 7 bases, the J end lost 2 bases, and 9 bases lay between the germline ends. Germline V gene sequence: CDR1 MDHEN, CDR2 SYDVKM. The CDR3 covers 12 residues. This chain's CDR3 is CASTDTAYEQYF. In DNA form, the CDR3 reads TGTGCCAGCACAGACACTGCCTACGAGCAGTACTTC.

This clonotype was seen at least ten times. The V gene is TRBV13, the J gene TRBJ1-1; tentative D call: TRBD1 (6 bases). V lost 8 bases and J 1 base, leaving 23 bases between the germline ends. CDR1 is PRHDT, CDR2 FYEKMQ, per germline (reference sequence). The CDR3 spans 17 residues. CDR3 sequence (DNA): TGTGCCAGCCGAGAAAACGGACAGTCGGGACCGAACACTGAAGCTTTCTTT. This codes for CASRENGQSGPNTEAFF.

This clonotype has ten or more counts. At one of its ends the junction is not consistent with the germline gene, which may arise from a read error. The chain has TRBV28 and TRBJ1-1, with TRBD1 identical over 8 bases. Germline loops: CDR1 MDHEN, CDR2 SYDVKM. CDR3 length: 19 residues. CDR3 bases: TGTGCCAGCAGTTTAACAGGGGGAGTAGGACCAGGACGGGACACTGAAGTTTTCTTT. Translation: CASSLTGGVGPGRDTEVFF.

This clonotype was seen more than once but under ten times. V and J are TRBV9 and TRBJ1-2; D is unclear. The CDR3 covers 13 residues. Germline-derived CDR1 and CDR2 are SGDLS and YYNGEE. V was cut by 4 bases and J by 5 bases, with 12 bases left in between. In DNA, the CDR3 is TGTGCCAGCAGCATCAGTGCAGATTATGGCTACACCTTC. This sequence encodes CASSISADYGYTF.

This clonotype was seen ten or more times. A much bigger clone sits one base away, suggesting this may be a read error. The V call is TRBV28, the J call TRBJ2-1, with TRBD2 matching over 11 bases. The germline CDR1 and CDR2 sequences are MDHEN and SYDVKM. The CDR3 is 14 residues long. V was pared by 6 bases and J by 8 bases, with 6 bases of the junction left unmatched. CDR3 residues: CASSRSGRAYEQFF. The CDR3 DNA is TGTGCCAGCAGCCGTAGCGGGAGGGCCTATGAGCAGTTCTTC.

This clonotype was observed at least ten times. The chain uses TRBV18 and TRBJ2-7; TRBD2 matches 7 bases. V trimming: 3 bases; J trimming: 2 bases; junction bases outside the gene matches: 7. The CDR3 consists of 15 residues. In germline, CDR1 is KGHSH, CDR2 LQKENI. The DNA for the CDR3 is TGTGCCAGCTCACCCGGACAAAGCGGGACCTACGAGCAGTACTTC. Translation: CASSPGQSGTYEQYF.

This clonotype was counted a few times. The V and J genes are TRBV27 and TRBJ2-7, with D possibly TRBD2 on 6 matching bases. The CDR3 consists of 13 residues. Trimming removed 8 bases from V and 1 base from J, with 12 bases in between. CDR1 and CDR2 from the germline V gene are MNHEY and SMNVEV (reference sequence). CDR3 sequence: CASASLASYEQYF. The CDR3 DNA reads as TGTGCCAGCGCTAGTCTAGCGTCCTACGAGCAGTACTTC.

V usage is TRBV14 and J usage is TRBJ2-7; D possibly corresponds to TRBD2 (6 bases). This CDR3 contains 14 residues. The V end lost 1 base, the J end lost 4 bases, and 11 bases lay between the germline ends. The germline V gene has CDR1 SGHDN and CDR2 FVKESK. The CDR3 here is CASSQGPGLYEQYF. Written as DNA, the CDR3 is TGTGCCAGCAGCCAAGGGCCGGGACTTTACGAGCAGTACTTC.

V gene TRBV13 combines with J gene TRBJ2-7; TRBD2 matches at 8 bases. With 10 bases clipped from V and 0 bases from J, the junction kept 5 bases outside the gene matches. Germline CDR1 is PRHDT and CDR2 is FYEKMQ (reference sequence). The CDR3 is 13 amino acids. In DNA form, the CDR3 reads TGTGCCACCGCCCGGGGGGGCTCCTACGAGCAGTACTTC. Protein sequence: CATARGGSYEQYF.

This clonotype was picked up many times. The V and J genes are TRBV7-2 and TRBJ1-6, with D maybe TRBD1 (6 bases). Trimming pared 3 bases from V and 0 bases from J, leaving 15 bases between. Germline V CDR1 and CDR2: SGHTA, FQGNSA. This CDR3 comprises 18 residues. CDR3 sequence reads: CASSLGAEIHSYNSPLHF. The CDR3 nucleotides read TGTGCCAGCAGCTTGGGGGCTGAAATACACTCCTATAATTCACCCCTCCACTTT.

This clonotype was found a few times. CDR3 sequence reads: CASTLRSGDNEQFF. CDR3 nucleotide sequence: TGTGCCAGCACCCTCCGTAGCGGGGACAATGAGCAGTTCTTC. This sequence joins TRBV6-1 and TRBJ2-1; TRBD2 agrees at 8 bases. The CDR3 runs 14 residues. The ends lost 7 bases at V and 5 bases at J; junction bases unmatched: 7. Germline lookup yields CDR1 MNHNS and CDR2 SASEGT.

This clonotype was seen at least ten times. This chain joins TRBV20-1 and TRBJ1-4, with D unclear. The V end lost 6 bases, the J end lost 0 bases, and 14 bases lay between the germline ends. Germline assignment: CDR1 DFQATT and CDR2 SNEGSKA (reference sequence). CDR3 length: 15 amino acids. CDR3 sequence reads: CSARTQPATNEKLFF. CDR3 coding DNA: TGCAGTGCCCGAACTCAACCTGCAACTAATGAAAAACTGTTTTTT.

This chain joins TRBV7-9 and TRBJ2-7; D might be TRBD2 (7 bases). The V gene lost 5 bases and the J gene lost 4 bases, with 21 bases spanning the gap. Germline CDR1 SEHNR, CDR2 FQNEAQ (reference sequence). The CDR3 contains 16 residues. CDR3 protein: CASSPEGGGREYEQYF. CDR3 DNA: TGTGCCAGCAGCCCAGAGGGGGGGGGGCGAGAGTACGAGCAGTACTTC.

The rearrangement links TRBV4-1 to TRBJ2-7, with a tentative D call TRBD1 (5 bases). CDR3 length: 16 amino acids. V was clipped by 0 bases and J by 0 bases, with 12 bases between them. The germline V gene has CDR1 MGHRA and CDR2 YSYEKL. This CDR3 is CASSQEPLGRSYEQYF. The CDR3 region has the DNA TGCGCCAGCAGCCAAGAGCCCCTGGGGCGCTCCTACGAGCAGTACTTC.